This TCR beta chain originates from a study of tumor-infiltrating lymphocytes in primary liver carcinoma (dated by TCRdb to about 2017). With regard to the full study: About 5 patients with histopathologically diagnosed primary liver carcinoma underwent surgical resection in China between late 2015 and early 2016. Reproducibility between technical replicate repertoires was high, with correlation coefficients above 0.98 and mean shared-clone rates approximately 0.91. A total of around 35 specimens from 5 patients, comprising 25 or so tumor regions, 5 adjacent noncancerous liver tissues and 5 peripheral blood samples, were covered by TCRbeta repertoire sequencing. Roughly 3.65 to 7.13 million productive TCRbeta reads were obtained per sample, and no significant difference in read depth was found between tissue types. Hepatocellular carcinoma (four) or combined HCC and intrahepatic cholangiocarcinoma (one) was present in the five patients, who were three men and two women aged 30 to 69 years. The tumors of the five patients were staged as T1-T3 N0M0, with maximum diameters ranging from roughly 4 to 11 cm. TCRbeta repertoire sequencing, expression microarrays and whole-exome sequencing were combined in the study across five regions of each liver tumor, with adjacent normal tissue and blood also included.

This clonotype was observed a handful of times. The specificity of this receptor is unknown. No qualities accompany the bases; no much larger clone lies one base away. Points the paper makes about the study in general: Pairs of tumor regions showed greater repertoire overlap (mean roughly 35%) than tumor-adjacent pairs (17%) or tumor-blood pairs (approximately 14%), which is consistent with antigen-driven expansion. With just four or five patients in the study, the authors point out that the findings should be validated in a larger study. Since the samples were bulk and unsorted, there was no way to compare CD4+ and CD8+ T cell repertoires. The top 250 clones accounted for a significantly greater share of the repertoire in tumors than in blood (p = 0.039). Only the TCR beta chain was sequenced, which likely underestimates true repertoire diversity because unpaired alpha chains were not captured.

The CDR3 measures 20 amino acids from cysteine to phenylalanine. The retained sequence is limited to the CDR3, 60 bases, with the frame set at the first base. As encoded in the germline V gene, CDR1 is MGHRA while CDR2 is YSYEKL. Clipping removes 8 bases from V and 0 bases from J, with 16 as the unmatched junction base count. TCRbeta-specific cDNA was reverse-transcribed from roughly 500 ng total RNA using a constant-region primer and ProtoScript II reverse transcriptase. Three nested multiplex PCR rounds, following a slightly modified ARM-PCR procedure, were used to build the TCRbeta libraries. Multiplex TRBV1-TRBV30 forward primers and a Cbeta reverse primer were used in the first two PCR rounds, each of which was run for approximately 9 cycles. Sample barcodes and Illumina adapters were added in a final 25-cycle PCR with Deep VentR polymerase. Before sequencing, amplicons of 200-500 bp were gel-purified using a QIAquick gel extraction kit. An Illumina HiSeq 2500 was used to sequence the TCRbeta amplicons with 250-bp paired-end reads. Per the source publication's procedure: Quality trimming of reads was performed with Trimmomatic v0.33, and paired reads were merged with FLASH v1.2.11 so that full CDR3 sequences could be recovered. V, D and J germline segments were assigned to the rearranged TCRbeta sequences using MiGEC v1.2.1b. Clonotype statistics and Shannon-Wiener diversity indices were computed with VDJtools v1.0.0. Except for diversity analysis, only the 250 most abundant clonotypes of each sample were used in subsequent analyses to reduce sampling bias. Through fastp at Q25 and MiXCR, TCRdb rebuilt clones from the public reads, retaining in-frame beta chains. Identical CDR3 proteins give one entry, which carries the most common genes and DNA. The V and J calls shown here were made by TCRdb, not taken from the authors' results. The sample profile shows 150,000 to 200,000 distinct CDR3 sequences; 60% of them were found once. Jointly, the top ten make up around 68% of the sample.

Blood RNA was extracted from unsorted whole blood using TRIzol reagent, and germline DNA was obtained with the DNeasy Blood & Tissue kit. At the time of sampling, the patients were treatment-naive and had chronic HBV infection. Around 4 milliliters of peripheral blood were collected into K2EDTA tubes before surgery. This chain joins TRBV4-1 to TRBJ2-2; 12 bases in between match TRBD2. The source of this sequence is a man in his forties or fifties with primary liver carcinoma and hepatitis B virus infection. Specimen: peripheral blood. The DNA sequence is given as TGCGCCAGCCAAGAGGGCCCACTAGCGGGAGGCCCAGCGAACACCGGGGAGCTGTTTTTT. It encodes CASQEGPLAGGPANTGELFF.